This passage covers 21 T cell receptor beta chains from one sample sequenced in a study of CD8+CD57+ T cells in acquired aplastic anemia. Genomic DNA acted as the template from which TCR beta VDJ combination and CDR3 sequence profiling were carried out. One entry per CDR3 protein, called by TCRdb with MiXCR from the reads. The table includes 150,000 to 200,000 distinct CDR3 sequences, approximately 60% detected once. Sequenced input: sorted CD4+, CD8+, or CD8+CD57+ T cells (not recorded which) from PBMCs. The receptors originated from a human donor in good health.

The CDR3 loop reads CASSGLAGGWNEQFF. In nucleotides, the CDR3 is TGTGCCAGCAGCGGACTAGCGGGAGGGTGGAATGAGCAGTTCTTC. J is TRBJ2-1 and V is TRBV25-1, with 15 bases identical to TRBD2. This CDR3 is built from 15 residues. Unmatched junction bases numbered 4, after V lost 6 bases and J lost 7 bases. The germline CDR1 and CDR2 sequences are MGHDK and SYGVNS.

V usage is TRBV20-1 and J usage is TRBJ2-7; 12 bases line up with TRBD2. The CDR3 extends over 14 amino acids. The germline V gene has CDR1 DFQATT and CDR2 SNEGSKA (reference sequence). J gave up 4 bases and V 5 bases, and 6 bases lay outside the gene matches. The CDR3 nucleotides are TGCAGTGCTGCCCTAGCGGGGGGGCCATACGAGCAGTACTTC. This encodes CSAALAGGPYEQYF.

This clonotype came up many times. V gene TRBV10-3 combines with J gene TRBJ2-7; 7 bases agree with TRBD1. The germline gives CDR1 ENHRY, CDR2 SYGVKD. CDR3 length: 13 amino acids. J gave up 0 bases and V 7 bases, and 3 bases lay outside the gene matches. The CDR3 DNA follows: TGTGCCATCAATGGACAGGTCTCCTACGAGCAGTACTTC. It is translated as CAINGQVSYEQYF.

The CDR3 DNA reads TGTGCCAGCAGCTCTCCTGGCGGGACAGGGGACACCTACGAGCAGTACTTC. Its protein product is CASSSPGGTGDTYEQYF. The rearrangement uses TRBV7-8 and TRBJ2-7; 10 bases match TRBD1. The CDR3 spans 17 residues. Looked up from germline, CDR1 is SGHVS and CDR2 is FQNEAQ. V lost 4 bases to trimming and J lost 2 bases; unmatched junction nucleotides: 11.

The rearrangement uses TRBV24-1 and TRBJ2-5; 8 nucleotides line up with TRBD2. Trimming took 9 bases from V and 5 from J; bases not matched to a gene: 13. Germline V lookup: CDR1 KGHDR, CDR2 SFDVKD. The CDR3 covers 15 residues. Here the CDR3 DNA reads TGTGCCACCGATGAAGGGGCGGGGGGCGGGGAGACCCAGTACTTC. Its protein product is CATDEGAGGGETQYF.

A few counts support this clonotype. The genes are TRBV24-1 and TRBJ2-5, with 9 nucleotides matching TRBD2. The CDR3 covers 13 residues. V lost 11 bases and J lost 5; bases outside the gene matches: 8. CDR1 is KGHDR, CDR2 SFDVKD, per germline. The CDR3 DNA is TGTGCCAGCGTGCGGGGGGGCCGGGAGACCCAGTACTTC. This encodes CASVRGGRETQYF.

This clonotype was counted ten times or more. The chain has TRBV7-9 and TRBJ2-4, with TRBD2 as a possible D gene (5 bases). The CDR3 spans 16 residues. Deletions cut 1 base from V and 0 bases from J, with 10 bases between. In germline, CDR1 is SEHNR, CDR2 FQNEAQ (reference sequence). The CDR3 region is CASSLVPGSAKNIQYF. In DNA, the CDR3 is TGTGCCAGCAGCTTAGTACCGGGATCAGCCAAAAACATTCAGTACTTC.

V usage is TRBV7-6 and J usage is TRBJ2-3; 11 nucleotides align to TRBD2. Trimming at V came to 5 bases and at J to 6 bases, leaving 4 bases not matched to a gene. This CDR3 spans 14 amino acids. Germline CDR1 SGHVS, CDR2 FNYEAQ. CDR3 sequence (DNA): TGTGCCAGCAGCCCCGGGACTAGCGGTGATACGCAGTATTTT. Translation: CASSPGTSGDTQYF.

This clonotype was seen only once. The chain carries TRBV14 and TRBJ2-7; D not resolved. The V and J ends lost 0 bases and 0 bases respectively, with 9 bases between them. CDR1 SGHDN and CDR2 FVKESK come from the germline V gene. The CDR3 covers 15 residues. In nucleotides, the CDR3 is TGTGCCAGCAGCCAAGAACGATCGAGCTCCTACGAGCAGTACTTC. Its translation: CASSQERSSSYEQYF.

The genes are TRBV7-9 and TRBJ2-2; TRBD2 might be the D (6 bases). Germline-derived CDR1 and CDR2 are SEHNR and FQNEAQ (reference sequence). The CDR3 covers 16 residues. The V and J ends lost 0 bases and 0 bases respectively, with 8 bases between them. The CDR3 reads CASSLAGGANTGELFF. DNA for the CDR3: TGTGCCAGCAGCTTAGCCGGCGGGGCGAACACCGGGGAGCTGTTTTTT.

The chain has TRBV20-1 and TRBJ2-2, with 9 bases aligning to TRBD2. The V and J ends lost 6 bases and 7 bases, in that order; junction bases with no gene match: 12. The CDR3 runs to 15 residues. Germline V CDR1 and CDR2: DFQATT, SNEGSKA (reference sequence). Written as DNA, the CDR3 is TGCAGTGCCCTCTCCCCTAGCGGGGTACGCGGGGAGCTGTTTTTT. Translation gives CSALSPSGVRGELFF.

This clonotype has only one observation. The chain employs TRBV10-3 and TRBJ1-5, with TRBD1 matching 8 bases. This CDR3 spans 14 amino acids. V shed 10 bases, J shed 2 bases, and the junction held 7 bases outside the gene matches. Germline CDR1 ENHRY, CDR2 SYGVKD. This CDR3 reads CATKTGVGNQPQHF. In DNA form, the CDR3 reads TGTGCCACCAAGACAGGGGTTGGCAATCAGCCCCAGCATTTT.

This clonotype was seen a handful of times. This chain links TRBV3-1 with TRBJ2-2; 12 bases agree with TRBD2. The CDR3 is 18 amino acids. V shed 1 base, J shed 0 bases, and the junction held 3 bases outside the gene matches. Germline V gene data show CDR1 as LGHDT and CDR2 as YNNKEL (reference sequence). The CDR3 DNA reads as TGTGCCAGCAGCCAAGTAGCTAGCGGGAGGGCGAACACCGGGGAGCTGTTTTTT. Encoded protein: CASSQVASGRANTGELFF.

This clonotype was counted many times. The chain carries TRBV12-3 or TRBV12-4 and TRBJ2-7; tentatively, D is TRBD1 (5 bases). This CDR3 contains 14 residues. V gave up 6 bases and J gave up 2 bases, with 14 bases separating them. Written as DNA, the CDR3 is TGTGCCAGCAGCCAGGGCTTGTATACCTACGAGCAGTACTTC. This gives the protein CASSQGLYTYEQYF.

The chain recombines TRBV20-1 with TRBJ1-2; no firm D call. This CDR3 comprises 11 residues. Germline lookup yields CDR1 DFQATT and CDR2 SNEGSKA (reference sequence). The V end was cut by 6 bases, the J end by 5 bases, with 10 bases between. CDR3: CSAGTSYGYTF. In nucleotides, the CDR3 is TGCAGTGCAGGAACCTCATATGGCTACACCTTC.

V and J are TRBV9 and TRBJ2-3; 9 nucleotides agree with TRBD2. The CDR3 is made up of 15 amino acids. Per germline, CDR1 SGDLS and CDR2 YYNGEE. Trimming at V came to 0 bases and at J to 4 bases, leaving 3 bases not matched to a gene. The CDR3 is CASSVVAGGPDTQYF. CDR3 DNA sequence: TGTGCCAGCAGCGTAGTGGCGGGGGGGCCAGATACGCAGTATTTT.

This clonotype was counted between two and nine times. The V and J genes are TRBV10-2 and TRBJ1-5; the match to TRBD1 covers 10 bases. With 2 bases clipped from V and 5 bases from J, the junction kept 3 bases outside the gene matches. This CDR3 is 15 amino acids long. Germline CDR1 and CDR2: WSHSY and SAAADI. The CDR3 sequence is CASSERDRGHQPQHF. In DNA form, the CDR3 reads TGCGCCAGCAGTGAGAGGGACAGGGGACATCAGCCCCAGCATTTT.

The chain uses TRBV12-3 or TRBV12-4 and TRBJ1-2, with 7 bases that match TRBD1. Trimming removed 5 bases from V and 7 bases from J; junction bases left unmatched: 4. CDR3 length: 12 residues. The CDR3 region has the DNA TGTGCCAGCAGTCCGGGGACAGTTGGCTACACCTTC. Translating it yields CASSPGTVGYTF.

J is TRBJ2-5 and V is TRBV20-1, with a possible D match to TRBD2 (6 bases). CDR3 size: 13 residues. In germline, CDR1 is DFQATT, CDR2 SNEGSKA (reference sequence). Deletions cut 3 bases from V and 5 bases from J, with 13 bases between. The CDR3 sequence is CSARAGSSETQYF. The CDR3 coding sequence is TGCAGTGCTAGGGCCGGGAGCAGTGAGACCCAGTACTTC.

In its sample, this clonotype was seen many times. The J gene is TRBJ2-3, the V gene TRBV6-1; D may be TRBD1 or TRBD2 (5 bases each). V shed 3 bases and J shed 2 bases, with 12 bases lying between them. Per the germline V gene, CDR1 is MNHNS and CDR2 is SASEGT. There are 15 residues in the CDR3. The CDR3 protein is CASSDGGSLTDTQYF. In nucleotides, the CDR3 is TGTGCCAGCAGTGATGGGGGAAGCCTCACAGATACGCAGTATTTT.

This sequence joins TRBV20-1 and TRBJ2-3; D unresolved. CDR1 and CDR2 from the germline V gene are DFQATT and SNEGSKA (reference sequence). The germline V and J ends were trimmed by 0 bases and 1 base, with 14 bases remaining between them. The CDR3 covers 16 residues. The CDR3 coding sequence is TGCAGTGCTAGAGATGCAGGAGACGGAGGCACAGATACGCAGTATTTT. Its protein product is CSARDAGDGGTDTQYF.